A selection of T cell receptor beta chains follows, all from one sample in a study of CD8 T cells in ankylosing spondylitis. MiXCR, applied by TCRdb to the 5' RACE reads, yields one record per CDR3 protein. The sample includes 800,000 to 900,000 distinct CDR3 sequences, roughly 10% of them seen just once. The specimen sequenced was blood, either unsorted or a sorted T cell fraction (not recorded which). The origin of the receptors is a male donor with ankylosing spondylitis. Both conserved end residues are part of each CDR3. Each record gives: V gene, CDR3 protein.

TRBV20-1	CSAGNIGLAKGEQFF
TRBV29-1	CSFGGPGELYF
TRBV29-1	CSAGTQGYNEQFF
TRBV20-1	CSARDYSLAKNIQYF
TRBV20-1	CSARISPLANSPLHF
TRBV4-3	CASSQDIWGAGEAFF
TRBV6-2/TRBV6-3	CASSFRVNPAGANVLTF
TRBV18	CASSSMGEMYTEAFF
TRBV24-1	CATSDSGETDTQYF
TRBV5-1	CASSFTKGLGGETQYF
TRBV28	CASRTLYNEQFF
TRBV5-1	CASSSQAGGYNEQFF
TRBV20-1	CSATTGGYEQYF
TRBV15	CATSRGTSGTPQWETQYF
TRBV29-1	CSVGGIAGGTPDTQYF
TRBV20-1	CSASGLAGEETQYF
TRBV4-2	CASSQTSGTNYEQYF
TRBV2	CASIDAGSSTDTQYF
TRBV6-5	CASRTAGQPQHF
TRBV7-2	CASSLTDREAFF
TRBV5-1	CASRRQEGNTEAFF
TRBV20-1	CSASGLAGRMNEQFF
TRBV20-1	CSARGVGQWTQYF
TRBV21-1	CASSKGGQTQETQYF
TRBV3-1	CASSQRGELSEAFF
TRBV7-2	CASSPRTGWRNTIYF
TRBV7-2	CASSLEGAVLHF
TRBV29-1	CSVRDLDTEAFF
TRBV7-2	CASSEWTGGPDTQYF
TRBV28	CACSPPRGLAGGAMQFF
TRBV12-3/TRBV12-4	CASLTSGDSYEQYF
TRBV20-1	CSARGAAETQYF
TRBV7-2	CASSRTGTVAYEQYF
TRBV29-1	CSTNRLQGSYNEQFF
TRBV7-9	CASSFGQGIEQYF
TRBV20-1	CSALKPVSGNTIYF
TRBV6-6	CASRKELNEQFF
TRBV27	CASAYRGFGETQYF
TRBV29-1	CSVERQGSMGTEAFF
TRBV12-3/TRBV12-4	CASSLWETGELFF
TRBV18	CASSLLTAQETQYF
TRBV20-1	CSARAEVRSNQPQHF
TRBV11-2	CASSLDWGLAGGNEQFF
TRBV5-1	CASSLEQGPGPQYF
TRBV7-8	CASSSRTFTDTQYF